The T cell receptor beta chain described here comes from a study of cytomegalovirus exposure and HLA in healthy donors. The PCR employed 60 Vbeta primers together with 13 Jbeta primers. Method: immunoSEQ multiplex PCR; TCRdb's copy keeps in-frame clones and lacks some. The sample includes some 180,000 clones, approximately 80% of them seen just once. The junction had 13 bases not matched to a gene; V was cut back by 3 bases and J by 5 bases. The germline V gene has CDR1 LNHDA and CDR2 SQIVND (reference sequence). This CDR3 has 18 amino acids. The sequencing sample was made of PBMCs. J is TRBJ2-2 and V is TRBV19; 9 positions agree with TRBD1. The TCR originated in a girl aged 5-17 years in good health and CMV-seropositive. The CDR3 spells CASSIQQGAFPSTGELFF. In nucleotides, the CDR3 is TGTGCCAGTAGTATTCAACAGGGGGCCTTCCCCAGTACCGGGGAGCTGTTTTTT.